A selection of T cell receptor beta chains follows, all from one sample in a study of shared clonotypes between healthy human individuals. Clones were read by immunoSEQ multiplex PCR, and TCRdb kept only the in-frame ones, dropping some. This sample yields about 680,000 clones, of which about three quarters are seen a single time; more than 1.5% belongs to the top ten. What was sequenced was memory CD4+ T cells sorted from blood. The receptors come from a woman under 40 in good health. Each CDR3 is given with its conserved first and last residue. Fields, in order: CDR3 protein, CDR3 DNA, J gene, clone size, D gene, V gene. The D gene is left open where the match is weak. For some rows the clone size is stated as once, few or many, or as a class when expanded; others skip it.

CDR3aa: CASSYVAGVGEQYF
CDR3nt: TGCGCCAGCAGCTACGTAGCGGGAGTAGGGGAGCAGTACTTC
j_gene: TRBJ2-7
abundance: .
d_gene: TRBD2
v_gene: TRBV5-1

CDR3aa: CAISEEVGVGTGELFF
CDR3nt: TGTGCCATCAGTGAGGAGGTGGGAGTAGGCACCGGGGAGCTGTTTTTT
j_gene: TRBJ2-2
abundance: few
d_gene: .
v_gene: TRBV10-3

CDR3aa: CASSYGVQSSGNTIYF
CDR3nt: TGTGCCAGCAGTTACGGGGTCCAGAGCTCTGGAAACACCATATATTTT
j_gene: TRBJ1-3
abundance: .
d_gene: .
v_gene: TRBV6-5

CDR3aa: CASSSLFEGSPTYEQYF
CDR3nt: TGTGCCAGCAGTTCCCTCTTCGAGGGTTCCCCGACCTACGAGCAGTACTTC
j_gene: TRBJ2-7
abundance: once
d_gene: .
v_gene: TRBV27

CDR3aa: CASSWTGGVGQPQHF
CDR3nt: TGCGCCAGCAGCTGGACAGGGGGAGTAGGTCAGCCCCAGCATTTT
j_gene: TRBJ1-5
abundance: once
d_gene: TRBD1
v_gene: TRBV5-1

CDR3aa: CATSREGTRGNTIYF
CDR3nt: TGTGCCACCAGCAGAGAGGGGACCCGGGGAAACACCATATATTTT
j_gene: TRBJ1-3
abundance: .
d_gene: .
v_gene: TRBV15

CDR3aa: CASVDVIRITEAFF
CDR3nt: TGTGCCAGTGTGGACGTGATTCGCATAACTGAAGCTTTCTTT
j_gene: TRBJ1-1
abundance: .
d_gene: .
v_gene: TRBV19

CDR3aa: CASSSRTGHYYGYTF
CDR3nt: TGTGCCAGCAGCAGTCGGACAGGGCATTACTATGGCTACACCTTC
j_gene: TRBJ1-2
abundance: .
d_gene: TRBD1
v_gene: TRBV7-9

CDR3aa: CASSRGQLAYEQYF
CDR3nt: TGTGCCAGCAGCCGGGGTCAGCTAGCGTACGAGCAGTACTTC
j_gene: TRBJ2-7
abundance: once
d_gene: .
v_gene: TRBV7-8

CDR3aa: CASSPDISGSVPDTQYF
CDR3nt: TGTGCCAGCTCACCAGACATTAGCGGGAGCGTGCCGGATACGCAGTATTTT
j_gene: TRBJ2-3
abundance: .
d_gene: TRBD2
v_gene: TRBV18

CDR3aa: CARKGLGGRMGEETQYF
CDR3nt: TGTGCCCGCAAGGGACTAGGAGGGAGGATGGGGGAAGAGACCCAGTACTTC
j_gene: TRBJ2-5
abundance: .
d_gene: TRBD2
v_gene: TRBV9

CDR3aa: CASSSGFYSNQPQHF
CDR3nt: TGCGCCAGCAGCTCCGGGTTCTATAGCAATCAGCCCCAGCATTTT
j_gene: TRBJ1-5
abundance: .
d_gene: .
v_gene: TRBV4-1

CDR3aa: CASSALHEQYF
CDR3nt: TGTGCCAGCAGTGCCCTCCACGAGCAGTACTTC
j_gene: TRBJ2-7
abundance: .
d_gene: .
v_gene: TRBV25-1

CDR3aa: CASSALRGRLGGDTQYF
CDR3nt: TGTGCCAGTAGTGCCCTCCGGGGGCGCTTGGGGGGAGATACGCAGTATTTT
j_gene: TRBJ2-3
abundance: .
d_gene: .
v_gene: TRBV19

CDR3aa: CASSLGTTNEQFF
CDR3nt: TGCGCCAGCAGCCTGGGGACTACCAATGAGCAGTTCTTC
j_gene: TRBJ2-1
abundance: .
d_gene: TRBD2
v_gene: TRBV5-1

CDR3aa: CASSQFLAGPTDTQYF
CDR3nt: TGTGCCAGCAGCCAATTCCTAGCGGGACCCACAGATACGCAGTATTTT
j_gene: TRBJ2-3
abundance: .
d_gene: TRBD2
v_gene: TRBV16

CDR3aa: CSVGPPGTNTGELFF
CDR3nt: TGCAGCGTTGGGCCACCAGGGACAAACACCGGGGAGCTGTTTTTT
j_gene: TRBJ2-2
abundance: .
d_gene: .
v_gene: TRBV29-1

CDR3aa: CASSLSGRDEQYF
CDR3nt: TGTGCCAGCAGCCTTAGCGGGAGAGACGAGCAGTACTTC
j_gene: TRBJ2-7
abundance: few
d_gene: TRBD2
v_gene: TRBV5-6

CDR3aa: CASRSQGGTYEQYF
CDR3nt: TGTGCCAGCAGGTCACAGGGGGGGACCTACGAGCAGTACTTC
j_gene: TRBJ2-7
abundance: .
d_gene: .
v_gene: TRBV28

CDR3aa: CASRPEDSPLTGELFF
CDR3nt: TGTGCCAGCAGGCCGGAGGACAGCCCTTTGACCGGGGAGCTGTTTTTT
j_gene: TRBJ2-2
abundance: .
d_gene: .
v_gene: TRBV28

CDR3aa: CASSLQGNTIYF
CDR3nt: TGTGCCAGCAGTTTGCAGGGAAACACCATATATTTT
j_gene: TRBJ1-3
abundance: .
d_gene: .
v_gene: TRBV28

CDR3aa: CASRPGHLNTGELFF
CDR3nt: TGCGCCAGCAGACCGGGACATCTTAACACCGGGGAGCTGTTTTTT
j_gene: TRBJ2-2
abundance: .
d_gene: .
v_gene: TRBV5-1

CDR3aa: CASSLPGQGNYGYTF
CDR3nt: TGTGCCAGCAGCCTCCCGGGACAGGGGAACTATGGCTACACCTTC
j_gene: TRBJ1-2
abundance: few
d_gene: TRBD1
v_gene: TRBV7-2

CDR3aa: CSAGSAEEQFF
CDR3nt: TGCAGTGCCGGATCAGCAGAGGAGCAGTTCTTC
j_gene: TRBJ2-1
abundance: .
d_gene: .
v_gene: TRBV20-1

CDR3aa: CASSLVGASQEKLFF
CDR3nt: TGCGCCAGCAGCTTGGTCGGCGCCTCCCAAGAAAAACTGTTTTTT
j_gene: TRBJ1-4
abundance: .
d_gene: .
v_gene: TRBV5-1

CDR3aa: CASSLGAVGTGELFF
CDR3nt: TGTGCCAGCAGCTTGGGAGCAGTGGGAACCGGGGAGCTGTTTTTT
j_gene: TRBJ2-2
abundance: .
d_gene: .
v_gene: TRBV5-4

CDR3aa: CASRFLNSENTGELFF
CDR3nt: TGTGCCAGCAGGTTTCTGAACAGCGAGAACACCGGGGAGCTGTTTTTT
j_gene: TRBJ2-2
abundance: .
d_gene: .
v_gene: TRBV28

CDR3aa: CASSLAKSEQYF
CDR3nt: TGTGCCAGCAGCTTGGCCAAGTCCGAGCAGTACTTC
j_gene: TRBJ2-7
abundance: .
d_gene: .
v_gene: TRBV5-6

CDR3aa: CASSNRLAGNYEQYF
CDR3nt: TGTGCCAGCAGCAATAGACTAGCGGGAAACTACGAGCAGTACTTC
j_gene: TRBJ2-7
abundance: few
d_gene: TRBD2
v_gene: TRBV5-4

CDR3aa: CASTFRGGSGTEAFF
CDR3nt: TGTGCCAGCACCTTTCGAGGGGGGTCGGGGACTGAAGCTTTCTTT
j_gene: TRBJ1-1
abundance: .
d_gene: .
v_gene: TRBV28

CDR3aa: CASSDGGMKTGELFF
CDR3nt: TGTGCCAGCAGTGACGGGGGTATGAAAACCGGGGAGCTGTTTTTT
j_gene: TRBJ2-2
abundance: .
d_gene: .
v_gene: TRBV2

CDR3aa: CASSLAGLGNTIYF
CDR3nt: TGTGCCAGCAGTTTGGCAGGGTTGGGAAACACCATATATTTT
j_gene: TRBJ1-3
abundance: .
d_gene: .
v_gene: TRBV6-6

CDR3aa: CASSPEASGRPTGELFF
CDR3nt: TGTGCCAGCTCACCTGAAGCGAGCGGGAGGCCCACCGGGGAGCTGTTTTTT
j_gene: TRBJ2-2
abundance: .
d_gene: TRBD2
v_gene: TRBV18

CDR3aa: CASSERSGANVLTF
CDR3nt: TGTGCCAGCAGTGAACGATCTGGGGCCAACGTCCTGACTTTC
j_gene: TRBJ2-6
abundance: many
d_gene: .
v_gene: TRBV2

CDR3aa: CASSVSGSVNEQYF
CDR3nt: TGTGCCAGCAGTGTCAGCGGGAGTGTCAACGAGCAGTACTTC
j_gene: TRBJ2-7
abundance: .
d_gene: TRBD2
v_gene: TRBV2

CDR3aa: CASSLGVDNEQFF
CDR3nt: TGTGCCAGCAGCTTAGGCGTTGACAATGAGCAGTTCTTC
j_gene: TRBJ2-1
abundance: few
d_gene: .
v_gene: TRBV7-7

CDR3aa: CASSEVLRTSGRLHF
CDR3nt: TGTGCCAGCAGTGAGGTACTGAGGACTAGCGGGAGATTGCACTTC
j_gene: TRBJ2-7
abundance: many
d_gene: TRBD2
v_gene: TRBV2

CDR3aa: CASSLQGDEKLFF
CDR3nt: TGCGCCAGCAGCTTACAGGGGGATGAAAAACTGTTTTTT
j_gene: TRBJ1-4
abundance: .
d_gene: TRBD1
v_gene: TRBV5-1

CDR3aa: CASRIGVPTVGYTF
CDR3nt: TGTGCCAGCAGAATTGGAGTTCCGACGGTTGGCTACACCTTC
j_gene: TRBJ1-2
abundance: .
d_gene: .
v_gene: TRBV2

CDR3aa: CATSRETGTPKSYEQYF
CDR3nt: TGTGCCACCAGCAGAGAAACCGGGACTCCGAAATCCTACGAGCAGTACTTC
j_gene: TRBJ2-7
abundance: .
d_gene: .
v_gene: TRBV15

CDR3aa: CASSFQGDSEKLFF
CDR3nt: TGTGCCAGCAGCTTTCAAGGGGATAGTGAAAAACTGTTTTTT
j_gene: TRBJ1-4
abundance: .
d_gene: .
v_gene: TRBV11-2

CDR3aa: CASSEVYSLGQGTSEQYF
CDR3nt: TGTGCCAGCAGTGAAGTCTACTCTCTGGGACAGGGGACGTCCGAGCAGTACTTC
j_gene: TRBJ2-7
abundance: .
d_gene: TRBD1
v_gene: TRBV2

CDR3aa: CASSQDSRVAYSYTF
CDR3nt: TGCGCCAGCAGCCAAGACTCCAGGGTTGCTTATAGCTACACCTTC
j_gene: TRBJ1-2
abundance: .
d_gene: .
v_gene: TRBV4-1

CDR3aa: CASSQGGGDGDEQYF
CDR3nt: TGCGCCAGCAGCCAAGGGGGAGGAGACGGCGACGAGCAGTACTTC
j_gene: TRBJ2-7
abundance: .
d_gene: .
v_gene: TRBV4-1

CDR3aa: CASSLLVGTYGYTF
CDR3nt: TGTGCCAGCAGTTTATTAGTCGGAACCTATGGCTACACCTTC
j_gene: TRBJ1-2
abundance: .
d_gene: .
v_gene: TRBV28

CDR3aa: CASSLVKQGLQNTEAFF
CDR3nt: TGTGCCAGCAGCTTAGTTAAACAGGGACTCCAGAACACTGAAGCTTTCTTT
j_gene: TRBJ1-1
abundance: .
d_gene: .
v_gene: TRBV7-9

CDR3aa: CAWRGASLRLFF
CDR3nt: TGTGCCTGGAGAGGCGCATCCCTGAGACTGTTTTTT
j_gene: TRBJ1-4
abundance: .
d_gene: .
v_gene: TRBV30

CDR3aa: CASSEEGTSNQPQHF
CDR3nt: TGTGCCAGCAGTGAGGAAGGTACCAGCAATCAGCCCCAGCATTTT
j_gene: TRBJ1-5
abundance: .
d_gene: .
v_gene: TRBV2

CDR3aa: CASSPILAGNNEQFF
CDR3nt: TGTGCCAGCAGCCCTATACTAGCGGGGAACAATGAGCAGTTCTTC
j_gene: TRBJ2-1
abundance: .
d_gene: TRBD2
v_gene: TRBV14

CDR3aa: CASSRTSGRRPYEQYF
CDR3nt: TGTGCCAGCAGTCGGACTAGCGGGAGGAGACCCTACGAGCAGTACTTC
j_gene: TRBJ2-7
abundance: few
d_gene: TRBD2
v_gene: TRBV11-2

CDR3aa: CASSPGQENEKLFF
CDR3nt: TGTGCCAGCAGCCCAGGACAGGAAAATGAAAAACTGTTTTTT
j_gene: TRBJ1-4
abundance: .
d_gene: TRBD1
v_gene: TRBV4-2

CDR3aa: CASIWRGRNTEAFF
CDR3nt: TGTGCCAGCATTTGGCGGGGCCGAAACACTGAAGCTTTCTTT
j_gene: TRBJ1-1
abundance: .
d_gene: .
v_gene: TRBV6-1

CDR3aa: CASSPRQDEKLFF
CDR3nt: TGTGCCAGCTCCCCCCGGCAGGATGAAAAACTGTTTTTT
j_gene: TRBJ1-4
abundance: .
d_gene: .
v_gene: TRBV18

CDR3aa: CASSQDSRDTEAFF
CDR3nt: TGTGCCAGCAGCCAAGATAGCAGGGACACTGAAGCTTTCTTT
j_gene: TRBJ1-1
abundance: .
d_gene: .
v_gene: TRBV4-2

CDR3aa: CASSNTGPRTAFF
CDR3nt: TGTGCCAGCTCAAATACTGGCCCAAGGACAGCTTTCTTT
j_gene: TRBJ1-1
abundance: .
d_gene: .
v_gene: TRBV19